These T cell receptor beta chains were read from a single sample in a study of CD8 T cells in Susac syndrome. From the immunoSEQ multiplex PCR reads, TCRdb called clonotypes with MiXCR, one entry per CDR3 protein. The data hold some 300,000 distinct CDR3 sequences, with 65% to 90% observed a single time. Input material: CD8+ T cells from PBMCs. These receptors came from a human donor with multiple sclerosis. CDR3s include the opening cysteine and the closing phenylalanine or tryptophan. A D gene is named only where the DNA matches it firmly. Rows give clone size only sometimes, using once, few, many, or a class for an expanded clone.

size: NA; V: TRBV4-3; J: TRBJ2-1; D: NA; CDR3: CASSQGPQYNEQFF; DNA: TGCGCCAGCAGCCAAGGTCCCCAGTACAATGAGCAGTTCTTC
size: NA; V: TRBV13; J: TRBJ1-2; D: NA; CDR3: CASSLRAGAYYGYTF; DNA: TGTGCCAGCAGCTTAAGGGCAGGGGCATACTATGGCTACACCTTC
size: NA; V: TRBV6-6; J: TRBJ1-6; D: NA; CDR3: CASSYWGPNSPLHF; DNA: TGTGCCAGCAGTTACTGGGGCCCTAATTCACCCCTCCACTTT
size: NA; V: TRBV28; J: TRBJ2-7; D: TRBD2; CDR3: CASSGGLAISYEQYF; DNA: TGTGCCAGCAGTGGGGGACTAGCGATCTCCTACGAGCAGTACTTC
size: NA; V: TRBV7-9; J: TRBJ2-3; D: NA; CDR3: CASSPSTGEWDTQYF; DNA: TGTGCCAGCAGCCCGTCCACGGGAGAGTGGGATACGCAGTATTTT
size: NA; V: TRBV7-9; J: TRBJ1-2; D: TRBD1; CDR3: CASSPTGELIVGYTF; DNA: TGTGCCAGCAGCCCAACAGGGGAGTTGATCGTCGGCTACACCTTC
size: NA; V: TRBV11-2; J: TRBJ2-1; D: NA; CDR3: CASNDQGREPPYNEQFF; DNA: TGTGCCAGCAACGACCAGGGAAGGGAGCCGCCTTACAATGAGCAGTTCTTC
size: NA; V: TRBV12-3/TRBV12-4; J: TRBJ2-5; D: TRBD1; CDR3: CASSLTGPQETQYF; DNA: TGTGCCAGCAGTTTGACAGGGCCACAAGAGACCCAGTACTTC
size: NA; V: TRBV11-2; J: TRBJ2-6; D: NA; CDR3: CASSLAGVLSGANVLTF; DNA: TGTGCCAGCAGCTTAGCGGGGGTGCTCTCGGGGGCCAACGTCCTGACTTTC
size: NA; V: TRBV9; J: TRBJ2-3; D: NA; CDR3: CASSPTELATDTQYF; DNA: TGTGCCAGCAGCCCTACCGAGCTAGCAACAGATACGCAGTATTTT
size: few; V: TRBV5-4; J: TRBJ1-2; D: NA; CDR3: CASSLEGYYGYTF; DNA: TGTGCCAGCAGCTTGGAAGGGTACTATGGCTACACCTTC
size: few; V: TRBV6-1; J: TRBJ2-5; D: NA; CDR3: CASNQQEPQETQYF; DNA: TGTGCCAGCAACCAACAGGAGCCCCAAGAGACCCAGTACTTC
size: NA; V: TRBV6-1; J: TRBJ2-7; D: NA; CDR3: CASSAWWTDTYEQYF; DNA: TGTGCCAGCAGTGCGTGGTGGACAGACACTTACGAGCAGTACTTC
size: NA; V: TRBV4-3; J: TRBJ2-7; D: NA; CDR3: CASSQDRGRAHYEQYF; DNA: TGCGCCAGCAGCCAAGATCGGGGCAGGGCGCACTACGAGCAGTACTTC
size: NA; V: TRBV28; J: TRBJ2-3; D: NA; CDR3: CASSFPPRARQTQYF; DNA: TGTGCCAGCAGCTTTCCCCCTCGAGCGAGGCAAACGCAGTATTTT
size: NA; V: TRBV28; J: TRBJ1-5; D: TRBD1; CDR3: CASSRQGLGNQPQHF; DNA: TGTGCCAGCAGTCGACAGGGCTTGGGCAATCAGCCCCAGCATTTT
size: NA; V: TRBV20-1; J: TRBJ2-2; D: NA; CDR3: CSARGGQENTGELFF; DNA: TGCAGTGCTAGAGGAGGGCAGGAGAACACCGGGGAGCTGTTTTTT
size: few; V: TRBV6-1; J: TRBJ2-3; D: NA; CDR3: CASILGRGIPTDTQYF; DNA: TGTGCCAGCATCCTCGGTCGGGGCATTCCGACAGATACGCAGTATTTT
size: NA; V: TRBV14; J: TRBJ2-3; D: NA; CDR3: CASSPSGATDTQYF; DNA: TGTGCCAGCAGCCCAAGCGGCGCCACAGATACGCAGTATTTT
size: once; V: TRBV4-1; J: TRBJ2-6; D: NA; CDR3: CASSHPRVTGANVLTF; DNA: TGCGCCAGCAGCCATCCAAGGGTCACTGGGGCCAACGTCCTGACTTTC
size: NA; V: TRBV4-2; J: TRBJ2-3; D: NA; CDR3: CASSPVGRDTDTQYF; DNA: TGTGCCAGCAGCCCCGTCGGGCGGGACACAGATACGCAGTATTTT
size: NA; V: TRBV19; J: TRBJ2-6; D: NA; CDR3: CASSLLTGLTGANVLTF; DNA: TGTGCCAGTAGTTTGCTGACAGGTTTGACTGGGGCCAACGTCCTGACTTTC
size: NA; V: TRBV27; J: TRBJ2-1; D: TRBD2; CDR3: CASQVGTRPFNEQFF; DNA: TGTGCCAGCCAGGTAGGGACTAGGCCTTTCAATGAGCAGTTCTTC
size: NA; V: TRBV18; J: TRBJ1-1; D: TRBD1; CDR3: CASEDRDRGNTEAFF; DNA: TGTGCCAGCGAAGACCGGGACAGGGGGAACACTGAAGCTTTCTTT
size: NA; V: TRBV9; J: TRBJ2-1; D: NA; CDR3: CASSVNRDTSGNEQFF; DNA: TGTGCCAGCAGCGTCAATCGTGATACATCGGGGAATGAGCAGTTCTTC
size: NA; V: TRBV15; J: TRBJ2-5; D: NA; CDR3: CATSRVSGDETQYF; DNA: TGTGCCACCAGCAGAGTATCAGGGGACGAGACCCAGTACTTC
size: NA; V: TRBV27; J: TRBJ2-7; D: NA; CDR3: CASSLLSGATAYEQYF; DNA: TGTGCCAGCAGTTTGCTCTCGGGCGCCACGGCGTACGAGCAGTACTTC
size: NA; V: TRBV27; J: TRBJ2-7; D: TRBD2; CDR3: CASTPLTSGKDYEQYF; DNA: TGTGCCAGCACCCCTTTGACTAGCGGGAAAGACTACGAGCAGTACTTC
size: NA; V: TRBV12-3/TRBV12-4; J: TRBJ2-5; D: NA; CDR3: CASRDGLYQETQYF; DNA: TGTGCCAGCCGGGACGGGCTTTACCAAGAGACCCAGTACTTC
size: NA; V: TRBV27; J: TRBJ2-2; D: NA; CDR3: CASSLTGQLGPGELFF; DNA: TGTGCCAGCAGTTTAACTGGGCAGTTAGGTCCCGGGGAGCTGTTTTTT
size: few; V: TRBV6-2/TRBV6-3; J: TRBJ2-7; D: TRBD1; CDR3: CASSWTGEQNYEQYF; DNA: TGTGCCAGCAGTTGGACAGGGGAACAGAACTACGAGCAGTACTTC
size: NA; V: TRBV28; J: TRBJ1-5; D: NA; CDR3: CASSRGNNQPQHF; DNA: TGTGCCAGCAGCCGCGGGAACAATCAGCCCCAGCATTTT
size: NA; V: TRBV9; J: TRBJ2-7; D: TRBD2; CDR3: CASSVTSGVEQYF; DNA: TGTGCCAGCAGCGTAACTAGCGGCGTCGAGCAGTACTTC
size: NA; V: TRBV19; J: TRBJ2-7; D: TRBD1; CDR3: CASSIAPGTVKNYEQYF; DNA: TGTGCCAGTAGTATCGCTCCCGGGACAGTTAAAAACTACGAGCAGTACTTC
size: NA; V: TRBV7-8; J: TRBJ2-6; D: TRBD2; CDR3: CASSLGTSGLSSGANVLTF; DNA: TGTGCCAGCAGCTTGGGGACTAGCGGGTTAAGCTCTGGGGCCAACGTCCTGACTTTC
size: NA; V: TRBV5-1; J: TRBJ2-7; D: NA; CDR3: CASSLGREVHEQYF; DNA: TGCGCCAGCAGCTTGGGTCGGGAAGTACACGAGCAGTACTTC
size: NA; V: TRBV28; J: TRBJ2-1; D: NA; CDR3: CASSPGRISYNEQFF; DNA: TGTGCCAGCAGTCCGGGGCGGATCTCCTACAATGAGCAGTTCTTC
size: NA; V: TRBV7-3; J: TRBJ2-1; D: NA; CDR3: CASSLGPGVNEQFF; DNA: TGTGCCAGCAGCTTAGGACCAGGGGTCAATGAGCAGTTCTTC
size: few; V: TRBV9; J: TRBJ1-1; D: TRBD1; CDR3: CASSPGGGANTEAFF; DNA: TGTGCCAGCAGCCCAGGGGGAGGGGCGAACACTGAAGCTTTCTTT
size: NA; V: TRBV30; J: TRBJ2-7; D: TRBD1; CDR3: CAWSVGQGVYEQYF; DNA: TGTGCCTGGAGTGTCGGACAGGGGGTCTACGAGCAGTACTTC
size: NA; V: TRBV14; J: TRBJ2-5; D: NA; CDR3: CASSQGGWGETQYF; DNA: TGTGCCAGCAGCCAAGGAGGATGGGGCGAGACCCAGTACTTC
size: NA; V: TRBV6-2/TRBV6-3; J: TRBJ2-1; D: NA; CDR3: CASSYPGHTGFF; DNA: TGTGCCAGCAGTTACCCAGGCCATACGGGGTTCTTC
size: NA; V: TRBV20-1; J: TRBJ1-5; D: NA; CDR3: CSAKSRDGPNQPQHF; DNA: TGCAGTGCCAAATCCCGGGACGGTCCCAATCAGCCCCAGCATTTT
size: NA; V: TRBV5-4; J: TRBJ1-1; D: NA; CDR3: CATEQGLNTEAFF; DNA: TGTGCCACCGAACAGGGTTTGAACACTGAAGCTTTCTTT
size: NA; V: TRBV9; J: TRBJ2-7; D: NA; CDR3: CASSVGDSAAYEQYF; DNA: TGTGCCAGCAGCGTAGGGGATAGCGCAGCCTACGAGCAGTACTTC
size: NA; V: TRBV27; J: TRBJ1-2; D: NA; CDR3: CASSLFRGPSYGYTF; DNA: TGTGCCAGCAGTTTATTTAGGGGCCCCAGCTACGGCTACACCTTC
size: NA; V: TRBV29-1; J: TRBJ2-7; D: NA; CDR3: CSVASGSYEQYF; DNA: TGCAGCGTTGCCAGCGGGTCCTACGAGCAGTACTTC
size: NA; V: TRBV13; J: TRBJ2-7; D: TRBD2; CDR3: CASSVGLAVPYEQYF; DNA: TGTGCCAGCAGCGTGGGACTAGCGGTTCCCTACGAGCAGTACTTC
size: NA; V: TRBV28; J: TRBJ1-5; D: TRBD1; CDR3: CASSWMTGKGNQPQHF; DNA: TGTGCCAGCAGTTGGATGACAGGGAAGGGCAATCAGCCCCAGCATTTT
size: NA; V: TRBV20-1; J: TRBJ2-7; D: TRBD2; CDR3: CSADSRGGTYEQYF; DNA: TGCAGTGCTGACTCCCGGGGGGGCACCTACGAGCAGTACTTC